This record concerns one T cell receptor (beta chain) sequence. Antigen: not known. Method: immunoSEQ multiplex PCR; TCRdb's copy keeps in-frame clones and lacks some. This table holds around 150,000 clones, 85% to 90% found once. The CDR3 runs 16 residues. In germline, CDR1 is SGHDT, CDR2 YYEEEE. Trimming removed 1 base at V and 1 base at J, with 14 bases between. The data belong to a study of cytomegalovirus exposure and HLA in healthy donors. Separate from the roughly 700-subject first cohort was the roughly 120-subject validation cohort, to which the donors belonged. Study outcomes and limitations: Reportedly, cytomegalovirus status was diagnosed with high sensitivity and specificity. TCR clusters originating in the first cohort tended to co-occur in the roughly 130 validation repertoires, according to a later analysis. For most TCR sequences rarity was the rule, although some public TCRs occurred in many donors.

The chain is built from TRBV5-6 and TRBJ1-2; possibly TRBD1 for D (6 bases). The receptor was derived from a woman aged 18 to 35 in good health and CMV-seropositive. Sequenced: PBMCs. CDR3 region: CASSLLLDRFNYGYTF. The CDR3 coding sequence is TGTGCCAGCAGCTTGCTTCTGGACAGATTTAACTATGGCTACACCTTC.